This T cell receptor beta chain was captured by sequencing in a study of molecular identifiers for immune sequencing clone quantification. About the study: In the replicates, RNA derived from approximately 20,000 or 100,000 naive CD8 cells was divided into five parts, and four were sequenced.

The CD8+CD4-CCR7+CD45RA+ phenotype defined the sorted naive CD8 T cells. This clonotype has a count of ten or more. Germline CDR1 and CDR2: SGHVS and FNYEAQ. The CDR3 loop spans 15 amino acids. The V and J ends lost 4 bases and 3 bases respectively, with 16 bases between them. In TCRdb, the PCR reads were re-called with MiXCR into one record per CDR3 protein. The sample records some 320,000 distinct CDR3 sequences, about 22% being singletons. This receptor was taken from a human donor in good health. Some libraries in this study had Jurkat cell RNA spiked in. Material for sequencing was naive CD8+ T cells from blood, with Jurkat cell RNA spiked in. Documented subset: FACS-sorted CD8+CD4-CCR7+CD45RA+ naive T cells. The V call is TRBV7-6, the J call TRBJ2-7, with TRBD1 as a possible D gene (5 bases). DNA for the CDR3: TGTGCCAGCAGCTCGAAAGGGGCCAGCCACTACGAGCAGTACTTC. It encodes CASSSKGASHYEQYF.